Shown below are 29 T cell receptor beta chains from a single sample sequenced in a study of blood T cell repertoires in COVID-19. Libraries were prepared by immunoSEQ multiplex PCR; TCRdb keeps only in-frame clonotypes and omits some of them. The table lists around 620,000 clones, 90% of them singletons. Input material: peripheral blood. These receptors all come from a woman younger than 35 with acute or convalescent COVID-19.

CDR3: CATPRENYGYTF. CDR3 DNA sequence: TGTGCCACTCCGAGGGAGAACTATGGCTACACCTTC. The rearrangement uses TRBV6-6 and TRBJ1-2; the D is unclear. The V gene's germline CDR1 is MNHNY and CDR2 SVGAGI (reference sequence). This CDR3 contains 12 residues. V shed 10 bases and J shed 2 bases, with 11 bases lying between them.

The rearrangement joins TRBV29-1 to TRBJ1-4; D is perhaps TRBD1 (6 bases). The V gene's germline CDR1 is SQVTM and CDR2 ANQGSEA. The CDR3 length is 13 residues. Trimming took off 3 bases at V and 7 bases at J, with 12 bases between the two ends. The CDR3 region is CSVEAGGREKLFF. In DNA, the CDR3 is TGCAGCGTTGAGGCGGGGGGCCGTGAAAAACTGTTTTTT.

The V gene is TRBV5-1, the J gene TRBJ2-7, with 8 positions matching TRBD1. Unmatched junction bases numbered 12, after V lost 4 bases and J lost 6 bases. The CDR3 is 15 residues long. Germline loops: CDR1 SGHRS, CDR2 YFSETQ. CDR3 residues: CASSLTADRVGEQYF. The CDR3 DNA sequence: TGCGCCAGCAGCCTCACCGCGGACAGGGTAGGCGAGCAGTACTTC.

The chain recombines TRBV25-1 with TRBJ1-6; a possible D gene is TRBD1 (5 bases). CDR3 size: 17 residues. CDR1 and CDR2 (germline): MGHDK, SYGVNS. The V end was cut by 2 bases, the J end by 7 bases, with 18 bases between. The CDR3 region is CASSEQGSGGLNSPLHF. CDR3 DNA: TGTGCCAGCAGTGAACAGGGCTCGGGGGGTTTGAATTCACCCCTCCACTTT. Supplemented by reference TRBV25-1 and TRBJ1-6, the full variable domain reads EADIYQTPRYLVIGTGKKITLECSQTMGHDKMYWYQQDPGMELHLIHYSYGVNSTEKGDLSSESTVSRIRTEHFPLTLESARPSHTSQYLCASSEQGSGGLNSPLHFGNGTRLTVT.

The rearrangement links TRBV28 to TRBJ2-1, with D possibly being TRBD1 (9 bases). The CDR3 sequence is 16 residues long. V was trimmed by 7 bases and J by 9 bases, leaving 25 bases between them. Germline V gene data show CDR1 as MDHEN and CDR2 as SYDVKM. The CDR3: CASIRGGTGWSGEQFF. The CDR3 DNA follows: TGTGCCAGCATCCGCGGGGGGACAGGGTGGAGTGGTGAGCAGTTCTTC.

The chain couples TRBV7-2 to TRBJ1-4; tentative D call: TRBD1 (6 bases). Germline loops: CDR1 SGHTA, CDR2 FQGNSA. The CDR3 has 14 residues. The V gene lost 5 bases and the J gene lost 8 bases, with 15 bases spanning the gap. CDR3 bases: TGTGCCAGCAGCCAACCGGGACAAGGGGAAAAACTGTTTTTT. It encodes CASSQPGQGEKLFF. Full variable domain (remainder filled in from reference TRBV7-2 and TRBJ1-4): GAGVSQSPSNKVTEKGKDVELRCDPISGHTALYWYRQSLGQGLEFLIYFQGNSAPDKSGLPSDRFSAERTGGSVSTLTIQRTQQEDSAVYLCASSQPGQGEKLFFGSGTQLSVL.

The V and J genes are TRBV24-1 and TRBJ1-2, with D perhaps TRBD1 (5 bases). Deletions cut 3 bases from V and 4 bases from J, with 11 bases between. Germline values: CDR1 KGHDR, CDR2 SFDVKD. The CDR3 contains 14 residues. CDR3 bases: TGTGCCACCAGTGATGGGAGGGGAAGCTATGGCTACACCTTC. This translates into CATSDGRGSYGYTF.

The chain recombines TRBV7-9 with TRBJ1-1; unclear D gene. V was trimmed by 3 bases and J by 7 bases, leaving 12 bases between them. Germline loops: CDR1 SEHNR, CDR2 FQNEAQ (reference sequence). The CDR3 has 13 amino acids. CDR3 amino acids: CASSFTSPSEAFF. DNA for the CDR3: TGTGCCAGCAGCTTCACGTCACCCAGTGAAGCTTTCTTT.

V and J are TRBV6-2 or TRBV6-3 and TRBJ2-7, with 10 bases aligning to TRBD1. Germline trimming cut 4 bases from V and 4 bases from J; bases unmatched to any gene: 7. The germline V gene has CDR1 MNHEY and CDR2 SVGEGT. This CDR3 contains 15 residues. The CDR3 loop is CASSSPGQGMYEQYF. The CDR3 nucleotides read TGTGCCAGCAGTTCCCCGGGACAGGGGATGTACGAGCAGTACTTC.

The CDR3 protein is CASSLGVEGAVAFF. The CDR3 nucleotides read TGCGCCAGCAGCTTGGGGGTGGAGGGGGCGGTCGCTTTCTTT. V usage is TRBV5-1 and J usage is TRBJ1-1; 7 nucleotides line up with TRBD1. The length of the CDR3 is 14 residues. Losses at the gene ends were 0 bases for V and 11 bases for J; bases not matched to a gene: 10. Germline-derived CDR1 and CDR2 are SGHRS and YFSETQ.

The V call is TRBV18, the J call TRBJ2-3; 8 bases match TRBD2. Unmatched junction bases numbered 11, after V lost 3 bases and J lost 0 bases. The CDR3 runs to 18 residues. Per the germline V gene, CDR1 is KGHSH and CDR2 is LQKENI. CDR3 sequence: CASSPSWLLAASTDTQYF. CDR3 coding DNA: TGTGCCAGCTCACCCTCCTGGTTACTAGCGGCTAGCACAGATACGCAGTATTTT.

The chain's CDR3 is CASTHRATNEKLFF. DNA of the CDR3: TGTGCCTCCACACACAGAGCAACTAATGAAAAACTGTTTTTT. V and J are TRBV6-1 and TRBJ1-4; D gene uncertain. The CDR3 spans 14 residues. Trimming stripped 11 bases from V and 0 bases from J, with 13 bases between. Germline lookup yields CDR1 MNHNS and CDR2 SASEGT.

The V and J genes are TRBV6-8 and TRBJ1-6; 8 bases match TRBD1. With V trimmed by 0 bases and J by 9 bases, 4 bases remained unmatched. In germline, CDR1 is MNHGY, CDR2 SAAAGT. CDR3 length: 15 amino acids. Here the CDR3 reads CASSYSDRASSPLHF. The CDR3 nucleotides read TGTGCCAGCAGTTACTCGGACAGGGCGAGTTCACCCCTCCACTTT.

This sequence joins TRBV29-1 and TRBJ2-2; D may be TRBD1 (6 bases). Looked up from germline, CDR1 is SQVTM and CDR2 is ANQGSEA. The CDR3 length is 13 residues. V dropped 0 bases and J dropped 7 bases, with 9 bases sitting between them. CDR3 amino acids: CSVEERGGGELFF. CDR3 coding DNA: TGCAGCGTTGAAGAGAGAGGGGGCGGGGAGCTGTTTTTT.

DNA for the CDR3: TGTGCCAGCAGTATGGACAGGGCCTTCGGGTCACCCCTCCACTTT. It specifies CASSMDRAFGSPLHF. The chain joins TRBV2 to TRBJ1-6, with TRBD1 matching 8 bases. This CDR3 has 15 amino acids. Looked up from germline, CDR1 is SNHLY and CDR2 is FYNNEI. The junction had 10 bases not matched to a gene; V was cut back by 5 bases and J by 10 bases.

This clone was recorded once. This chain joins TRBV2 and TRBJ2-4, with 7 bases lining up with TRBD1. Germline lookup yields CDR1 SNHLY and CDR2 FYNNEI. The CDR3 totals 14 residues. V shed 7 bases and J 8 bases; nucleotides not matched to a gene: 11. The CDR3 sequence: CASTTGQVPHIQYF. CDR3 in DNA: TGTGCCAGCACCACTGGACAGGTTCCCCACATTCAGTACTTC. Full variable domain (remainder filled in from reference TRBV2 and TRBJ2-4): EPEVTQTPSHQVTQMGQEVILRCVPISNHLYFYWYRQILGQKVEFLVSFYNNEISEKSEIFDDQFSVERPDGSNFTLKIRSTKLEDSAMYFCASTTGQVPHIQYFGAGTRLSVL.

This clone turned up a few times. The J gene is TRBJ2-1, the V gene TRBV4-2; 9 bases are shared with TRBD2. Germline CDR1 and CDR2: LGHNA and YNFKEQ. The CDR3 runs 16 residues. The V and J ends lost 0 bases and 8 bases, in that order; junction bases with no gene match: 8. This chain's CDR3 is CASSQERGGGADEQFF. The DNA of the CDR3 is TGTGCCAGCAGCCAAGAGCGCGGCGGGGGGGCAGATGAGCAGTTCTTC.

About this clone itself: The same CDR3 arises from other DNA sequences in this sample as well. The V gene is TRBV18, the J gene TRBJ1-5; D not resolved. The CDR3 consists of 13 residues. Germline values: CDR1 KGHSH, CDR2 LQKENI. V was shortened by 3 bases and J by 5 bases, with 8 bases between the two germline ends. The CDR3 coding sequence is TGTGCCAGCTCACCGGGCTTGGATCAGCCCCAGCATTTT. Residues: CASSPGLDQPQHF.

V and J are TRBV10-3 and TRBJ1-6, with TRBD1 matching 7 bases. Germline lookup yields CDR1 ENHRY and CDR2 SYGVKD. This CDR3 region has 14 residues. With V trimmed by 2 bases and J by 9 bases, 4 bases remained unmatched. The CDR3 DNA follows: TGTGCCATCAGTGAGGCAGGGGGGACTTCACCCCTCCACTTT. The encoded protein is CAISEAGGTSPLHF.

CDR3 loop: CASSQVGANEQYF. The CDR3 nucleotides are TGTGCCAGCAGCCAAGTAGGAGCCAACGAGCAGTACTTC. This chain uses TRBV4-2 with TRBJ2-7; D unresolved. Germline V gives CDR1 LGHNA, CDR2 YNFKEQ. The CDR3 loop spans 13 amino acids. The ends were cut back, 1 base at V and 5 bases at J, with 9 bases in the middle.

The rearrangement joins TRBV29-1 to TRBJ1-2; 10 bases match TRBD1. V trimming: 7 bases; J trimming: 7 bases; junction bases outside the gene matches: 12. CDR1 and CDR2 from the germline V gene are SQVTM and ANQGSEA. There are 14 residues in the CDR3. The CDR3 loop reads CSGFGQGVLGGYTF. CDR3 nucleotides: TGCAGCGGATTTGGACAGGGGGTACTGGGTGGCTACACCTTC.

This clone is a singleton in its sample. This chain uses TRBV2 with TRBJ2-2, with D perhaps matching TRBD2 (5 bases). Germline V gene data show CDR1 as SNHLY and CDR2 as FYNNEI. This CDR3 contains 15 residues. V was pared by 6 bases and J by 0 bases, with 11 bases between. CDR3 DNA: TGTGCCAGCAGGGACTTGCTGACGAACACCGGGGAGCTGTTTTTT. Encoded protein: CASRDLLTNTGELFF.

This chain uses TRBV5-5 with TRBJ2-5, with 9 bases identical to TRBD1. The germline V gene has CDR1 SGHKS and CDR2 YYEKEE (reference sequence). The CDR3 covers 15 residues. V was pared by 5 bases and J by 7 bases, with 12 bases of the junction left unmatched. The DNA for the CDR3 is TGTGCCAGCAGGTGGAGGGACAGGGAAGTTGCGACCCAGTACTTC. Translated: CASRWRDREVATQYF. The variable domain in full, with the rest retrieved from reference TRBV5-5 and TRBJ2-5, is DAGVTQSPTHLIKTRGQQVTLRCSPISGHKSVSWYQQVLGQGPQFIFQYYEKEERGRGNFPDRFSARQFPNYSSELNVNALLLGDSALYLCASRWRDREVATQYFGPGTRLLVL.

A remark on this clone: Additional DNA sequences in this sample encode the identical CDR3. The chain employs TRBV29-1 and TRBJ2-7; TRBD2 matches 7 bases. After removal of 1 base from V and 1 base from J, the junction contained 1 base not matched to a gene. This CDR3 contains 13 residues. Germline CDR1 SQVTM, CDR2 ANQGSEA. CDR3 amino acids: CSVEGGGSYEQYF. CDR3 coding DNA: TGCAGCGTTGAAGGGGGGGGGTCCTACGAGCAGTACTTC.

In its sample, this clone was seen once. The V and J genes are TRBV29-1 and TRBJ1-2; no clear D gene. Germline loops: CDR1 SQVTM, CDR2 ANQGSEA. Trimming took 1 base from V and 1 from J, leaving 7 bases between them. The CDR3 is 13 amino acids. CDR3 nucleotides: TGCAGCGTTGAAGGGCACCTTAACTATGGCTACACCTTC. Translating gives CSVEGHLNYGYTF.

This chain links TRBV6-5 with TRBJ2-2; 10 nucleotides agree with TRBD1. V was clipped by 2 bases and J by 3 bases; unmatched bases: 3. The CDR3 runs 16 residues. Germline V gives CDR1 MNHEY, CDR2 SVGAGI. The CDR3 region has the DNA TGTGCCAGCAGTTACCTAGGGACAGGGGACACCGGGGAGCTGTTTTTT. This codes for CASSYLGTGDTGELFF.

This chain connects TRBV4-3 to TRBJ1-1; D may be TRBD1 (5 bases). Looked up from germline, CDR1 is LGHNA and CDR2 is YSLEER. The CDR3 spans 14 residues. V lost 1 base and J lost 7, with 13 bases in between. CDR3 residues: CASSQVWGRDEAFF. DNA of the CDR3: TGCGCCAGCAGCCAAGTTTGGGGCAGGGATGAAGCTTTCTTT.

This chain links TRBV6-6 with TRBJ1-1; D is ambiguous. The germline CDR1 and CDR2 sequences are MNHNY and SVGAGI (reference sequence). Trimming took off 5 bases at V and 4 bases at J, with 14 bases between the two ends. CDR3 size: 14 residues. This chain's CDR3 is CASSPRREATEAFF. The CDR3 coding sequence is TGTGCCAGCAGTCCGAGGAGGGAGGCCACTGAAGCTTTCTTT.

The chain couples TRBV9 to TRBJ1-3; D unresolved. Trimming left V 3 bases short and J 0 bases short, with 10 bases between. The CDR3 is 15 amino acids. The germline gives CDR1 SGDLS, CDR2 YYNGEE. The DNA of the CDR3 is TGTGCCAGCAGCGAGCGGTTCCACTCTGGAAACACCATATATTTT. It translates to CASSERFHSGNTIYF.